This TCR beta chain was obtained from a study of blood T cell repertoires in COVID-19. Looking at the study overall: Material from acute and convalescent COVID-19 was sourced from the United States, Italy and Spain.

Clinical history reported by participants formed the basis on which cohorts were assigned. Sequencing used immunoSEQ multiplex PCR; TCRdb keeps in-frame clones, though not all of them. The sample holds about 310,000 clones, roughly 89% seen once. With V trimmed by 6 bases and J by 2 bases, 17 bases remained unmatched. This CDR3 contains 18 residues. Germline-derived CDR1 and CDR2 are SEHNR and FQNEAQ (reference sequence). This TCR came from a woman in her twenties or thirties who had recovered from COVID-19. This chain links TRBV7-9 with TRBJ2-3, with 7 bases matching TRBD2. Sample: PBMCs or T cells enriched from blood (not recorded which). CDR3 nucleotides: TGTGCCAGCAGTCACCGGGGACTACCAAGAAAAGTCACAGATACGCAGTATTTT. This gives the protein CASSHRGLPRKVTDTQYF. The full variable domain, in which reference TRBV7-9 and TRBJ2-3 provide the parts outside the CDR3, is DTGVSQNPRHKITKRGQNVTFRCDPISEHNRLYWYRQTLGQGPEFLTYFQNEAQLEKSRLLSDRFSAERPKGSFSTLEIQRTEQGDSAMYLCASSHRGLPRKVTDTQYFGPGTRLTVL.